Presented here are 23 T cell receptor beta chains from one specimen sequenced in a study of graft-versus-host responses after intestinal transplantation. Their antigen targets remain unknown. Produced via immunoSEQ multiplex PCR; TCRdb's table is partial and in-frame only. This table has about 70,000 clones, around 96% appearing once. Here the sequenced sample was unstimulated CD8+ T cells sorted from spleen or lymph node cells, taken before intestinal transplant. Every receptor here comes from a human donor who received an intestinal transplant.

The chain has TRBV28 and TRBJ2-3, with D hard to call. The CDR3 length is 13 residues. Trimming removed 1 base from V and 1 base from J, with 3 bases in between. The germline gives CDR1 MDHEN, CDR2 SYDVKM. Written as DNA, the CDR3 is TGTGCCAGCAGTTTATATGGCACAGATACGCAGTATTTT. Encoded protein: CASSLYGTDTQYF.

J is TRBJ2-3 and V is TRBV11-1; D is unresolved. The CDR3 spans 14 residues. Germline V lookup: CDR1 SGHAT, CDR2 FQDESV (reference sequence). V lost 2 bases, J lost 0 bases, and 6 bases lay in between. CDR3 residues: CASSLHRSTDTQYF. DNA of the CDR3: TGTGCCAGCAGCTTACATCGCAGCACAGATACGCAGTATTTT.

The chain links TRBV29-1 to TRBJ2-1, with D possibly TRBD2 on 5 matching bases. V lost 3 bases, J lost 7 bases, and 10 bases lay in between. The CDR3 consists of 12 residues. CDR1 and CDR2 (germline): SQVTM, ANQGSEA. CDR3 DNA: TGCAGCGTTGAGGGATGGGAGAATGAGCAGTTCTTC. This sequence encodes CSVEGWENEQFF.

This clone appeared a single time. The rearrangement uses TRBV15 and TRBJ1-2, with 7 positions matching TRBD1. CDR3 length equals 16 residues. Germline values: CDR1 LNHNV, CDR2 YYDKDF (reference sequence). V trimming: 0 bases; J trimming: 4 bases; junction bases outside the gene matches: 8. As DNA, the CDR3 is TGTGCCACCAGCAGAGATCGTCGGGACAGCTTCTATGGCTACACCTTC. Its protein product is CATSRDRRDSFYGYTF.

The V call is TRBV27, the J call TRBJ2-1; tentative D call: TRBD1 (7 bases). Per the germline V gene, CDR1 is MNHEY and CDR2 is SMNVEV (reference sequence). V lost 4 bases and J 4 bases, leaving 17 bases between the germline ends. The CDR3 covers 16 residues. CDR3 loop: CASSSSGQGGYNEQFF. The CDR3 DNA reads as TGTGCCAGCAGTTCCTCTGGTCAGGGGGGTTACAATGAGCAGTTCTTC.

The count of this clone is one. Relative to the germline gene, one junction end is altered; a read error may explain this. V and J are TRBV11-2 and TRBJ2-7; no definite D call. The CDR3 contains 13 residues. Per germline, CDR1 SGHAT and CDR2 FQNNGV. The DNA of the CDR3 is TGTGCCAGCAGCTTAGATCGGAGTAGAGTAAATTTCTTC. Translation gives CASSLDRSRVNFF.

A remark on this clone: Because it lacks the conserved phenylalanine or tryptophan at the end, this CDR3 is likely a read error. CDR3 sequence: CASRSGGWVGEQYL. The DNA for the CDR3 is TGTGCCAGCAGGAGCGGGGGTTGGGTAGGAGAGCAGTACCTC. The chain combines TRBV2 with TRBJ2-7, with 8 positions matching TRBD2. V dropped 6 bases and J dropped 7; count of bases not matched to a gene: 11. CDR3 length: 14 amino acids. Looked up from germline, CDR1 is SNHLY and CDR2 is FYNNEI.

The chain links TRBV4-3 to TRBJ2-4, with 7 bases matching TRBD2. CDR1 is LGHNA, CDR2 YSLEER, per germline. V dropped 0 bases and J dropped 6; count of bases not matched to a gene: 20. CDR3 length: 20 residues. CDR3 in DNA: TGCGCCAGCAGCCAAGACGAACTAGCGAACAGGCCGGGCAACCGAAACATTCAGTACTTC. This sequence encodes CASSQDELANRPGNRNIQYF.

The chain uses TRBV9 and TRBJ2-7; 7 bases match TRBD1. The J segment lost 2 bases and the V segment lost 1 base, leaving 6 bases of the junction unmatched. This CDR3 is 15 amino acids long. CDR1 and CDR2 (germline): SGDLS, YYNGEE. This CDR3 is CASSVTGESTYEQYF. CDR3 in DNA: TGTGCCAGCAGCGTAACAGGGGAAAGTACCTACGAGCAGTACTTC.

V gene TRBV28 combines with J gene TRBJ1-5; a possible D gene is TRBD1 (6 bases). This CDR3 contains 14 residues. V dropped 3 bases and J dropped 4 bases, with 10 bases sitting between them. From germline, CDR1 is MDHEN and CDR2 SYDVKM. CDR3 protein: CASSFFRGNQPQHF. Written as DNA, the CDR3 is TGTGCCAGCAGTTTTTTCAGGGGAAATCAGCCCCAGCATTTT.

For the CDR3, the DNA is TGTGCCAGCAGCAATCGGGGGGAAGCTAACTATGGCTACACCTTC. This gives the protein CASSNRGEANYGYTF. The chain is built from TRBV7-2 and TRBJ1-2; the D gene is possibly TRBD1 (5 bases). The CDR3 extends over 15 amino acids. Germline V gives CDR1 SGHTA, CDR2 FQGNSA. Deletions cut 5 bases from V and 0 bases from J, with 13 bases between.

The rearrangement links TRBV25-1 to TRBJ2-5, with 7 bases aligning to TRBD1. The ends lost 3 bases at V and 5 bases at J; junction bases unmatched: 9. The CDR3 covers 15 residues. Germline V gene lookup returns CDR1 MGHDK and CDR2 SYGVNS. The CDR3 here is CASSEVTGARETQYF. The CDR3, as DNA: TGTGCCAGCAGTGAGGTCACAGGGGCCCGGGAGACCCAGTACTTC.

The chain couples TRBV7-7 to TRBJ2-1, with D unclear. The length of the CDR3 is 16 residues. Germline assignment: CDR1 SSHAT and CDR2 FNYEAQ (reference sequence). The V gene lost 2 bases and the J gene lost 9 bases, with 20 bases spanning the gap. The CDR3 reads CASSLRPPFTNSEQFF. In DNA form, the CDR3 reads TGTGCCAGCAGCTTACGTCCCCCGTTTACCAATTCTGAGCAGTTCTTC.

This rearrangement joins TRBV7-9 to TRBJ2-1; D is perhaps TRBD2 (7 bases). The V and J ends lost 1 base and 4 bases respectively, with 14 bases between them. The CDR3 totals 16 residues. CDR1 and CDR2 (germline): SEHNR, FQNEAQ (reference sequence). The CDR3 region has the DNA TGTGCCAGCAGCTTAGAGGGGGAGGGAGGGTACAATGAGCAGTTCTTC. Encoded protein: CASSLEGEGGYNEQFF.

The CDR3: CASSATGIEAFF. In nucleotides, the CDR3 is TGTGCCAGCAGCGCGACAGGCATTGAAGCTTTCTTT. The chain is built from TRBV9 and TRBJ1-1; D is possibly TRBD1 (6 bases). Deletions cut 3 bases from V and 7 bases from J, with 10 bases between. The CDR3 runs to 12 residues. Germline assignment: CDR1 SGDLS and CDR2 YYNGEE.

A single count supports this clone. The gene calls are TRBV11-2 and TRBJ2-5, with 9 bases identical to TRBD2. Per the germline V gene, CDR1 is SGHAT and CDR2 is FQNNGV. J lost 4 bases, V lost 0 bases, and 6 bases had no gene match. The CDR3 covers 16 residues. This chain's CDR3 is CASSLDIRGRGETQYF. The DNA of the CDR3 is TGTGCCAGCAGCTTAGATATTCGCGGGAGGGGAGAGACCCAGTACTTC.

The genes are TRBV6-5 and TRBJ2-5; D ambiguous. The germline V and J ends were trimmed by 5 bases and 3 bases, with 10 bases remaining between them. Germline V gene sequence: CDR1 MNHEY, CDR2 SVGAGI. The CDR3 covers 13 residues. The CDR3 bases are TGTGCCAGCAGTCAGGACGGAGAAGAGACCCAGTACTTC. Translated, it gives CASSQDGEETQYF.

The V call is TRBV12-5, the J call TRBJ1-1; possibly TRBD1 for D (5 bases). In germline, CDR1 is LGHNT, CDR2 FRNRAP. CDR3 size: 10 residues. The V and J ends lost 6 bases and 11 bases respectively, with 10 bases between them. The CDR3 sequence is CASGSGWAFF. CDR3 in DNA: TGTGCTAGTGGGTCAGGGTGGGCTTTCTTT.

CDR3 in DNA: TGTGCCAGCAGTGAAAACCCGGGGGGGAGTAATTCACCCCTCCACTTT. It translates to CASSENPGGSNSPLHF. The chain carries TRBV9 and TRBJ1-6, with D perhaps TRBD1 (5 bases). Trimming shortened V by 5 bases and J by 6 bases, and 18 bases separated the two germline ends. This CDR3 region has 16 residues. Germline values: CDR1 SGDLS, CDR2 YYNGEE.

The chain employs TRBV19 and TRBJ2-7; the match to TRBD2 covers 8 bases. This CDR3 has 15 amino acids. CDR1 LNHDA and CDR2 SQIVND come from the germline V gene (reference sequence). Trimming removed 6 bases from V and 0 bases from J; junction bases left unmatched: 7. For the CDR3, the DNA is TGTGCCAGTAGAATGACTAGCGATAGCTCCTACGAGCAGTACTTC. It specifies CASRMTSDSSYEQYF.

J is TRBJ2-2 and V is TRBV10-2; 13 nucleotides line up with TRBD2. This CDR3 region has 15 residues. The V gene's germline CDR1 is WSHSY and CDR2 SAAADI. V shed 7 bases and J 7 bases; nucleotides not matched to a gene: 6. The CDR3 coding sequence is TGCGCCAGCATCCCGGGACTAGCGGGAAACGGGGAGCTGTTTTTT. It is translated as CASIPGLAGNGELFF.

The chain uses TRBV27 and TRBJ2-7; D is unresolved. This CDR3 has 13 residues. V was shortened by 3 bases and J by 2 bases, with 8 bases between the two germline ends. Per the germline V gene, CDR1 is MNHEY and CDR2 is SMNVEV (reference sequence). The chain's CDR3 is CASSFGSTYEQYF. As DNA, the CDR3 is TGTGCCAGCAGTTTTGGCAGCACCTACGAGCAGTACTTC.

This clone was recorded once. The chain is built from TRBV27 and TRBJ2-1, with D possibly matching TRBD1 (6 bases). Germline CDR1 reads MNHEY; CDR2 reads SMNVEV (reference sequence). V gave up 5 bases and J gave up 7 bases, with 12 bases separating them. The CDR3 sequence is 13 residues long. The CDR3 DNA follows: TGTGCCAGCAGTCCATTAACAGGGAATGAGCAGTTCTTC. Amino acids: CASSPLTGNEQFF.